This T cell receptor beta chain is from a study of blood T cell repertoires in COVID-19. Across the whole study: Acute and convalescent COVID-19 samples came from the United States, Italy and Spain. T cells, B-cell-depleted T cells, or PBMCs provided the cDNA or gDNA that served as material.

Germline assignment: CDR1 MDHEN and CDR2 SYDVKM. V was pared by 6 bases and J by 3 bases, with 14 bases between. CDR3 length: 15 residues. Followed over time, Seattle patients had been enrolled while infection was active. TCRdb's copy holds only in-frame clones and misses some; the assay was immunoSEQ multiplex PCR. Of 180,000 or so clones in the sample, 84% were seen once. The V gene is TRBV28, the J gene TRBJ1-4, with D possibly matching TRBD1 (5 bases). The sequenced material came from peripheral blood. The source is a woman aged 65 to 85 with COVID-19, enrolled during active disease. The CDR3 here is CASSRPRQSNEKLFF. In nucleotides, the CDR3 is TGTGCCAGCAGCCGCCCCCGACAGTCTAATGAAAAACTGTTTTTT. The entire variable domain, with the rest obtained from reference TRBV28 and TRBJ1-4, is as follows: DVKVTQSSRYLVKRTGEKVFLECVQDMDHENMFWYRQDPGLGLRLIYFSYDVKMKEKGDIPEGYSVSREKKERFSLILESASTNQTSMYLCASSRPRQSNEKLFFGSGTQLSVL.